This T cell receptor beta chain was sequenced during a study of blood T cells in healthy people across ages. Points from the study as a whole: Higher diversity, along with more naive CD4+ cells, distinguished long-lived donors from aged donors. Age showed a roughly linear inverse relationship with TCR beta diversity per million T cells.

Points on this clonotype: Its antigen is unknown.

It was with a sample-barcoded 5' primer and a J-beta primer mix that a second PCR of roughly 6 to 11 cycles was run. Researchers report that a template-switch adaptor with 12 random nucleotides tagged each cDNA molecule. TCRdb recomputed calls from the 5' RACE reads with MiXCR, one row per CDR3 protein. The repertoire holds around 600,000 distinct CDR3 sequences, with less than 60% as singletons. Germline V lookup: CDR1 SGHAT, CDR2 FQNNGV. V gave up 1 base and J gave up 7 bases, with 12 bases separating them. This CDR3 contains 14 residues. The donors, aged 6 to 90, were healthy Caucasians from Russia.

The TCR originated in an elderly man in good health. The chain is built from TRBV11-2 and TRBJ2-3, with D unclear. The source material was blood. The CDR3 reads CASSLGIQSYTQYF. The CDR3 DNA sequence: TGTGCCAGCAGCTTAGGCATTCAATCCTATACGCAGTATTTT.